A selection of T cell receptor beta chains follows, all from one sample in a study of shared clonotypes between healthy human individuals. Assay: immunoSEQ multiplex PCR; the TCRdb copy retains only in-frame clones and omits some. The profile shows about 510,000 clones, more than 65% of them singletons. The sample taken for sequencing was PBMCs. The source of these receptors is a woman aged 40-49 years in good health. Some clones in this sample may be carry-over from other donors' samples. Both conserved end residues are trimmed from each CDR3. The D gene is left open where the match is weak.

cdr3_length: 13; v_call: TRBV19; j_call: TRBJ2-3; d_call: NA; cdr3_aa: ASSIRGRITDTQY
cdr3_length: 11; v_call: TRBV10-1; j_call: TRBJ1-3; d_call: NA; cdr3_aa: ASSADSGNTIY
cdr3_length: 15; v_call: TRBV7-9; j_call: TRBJ2-1; d_call: TRBD2; cdr3_aa: ASNWRDSGSSYNEQF
cdr3_length: 10; v_call: TRBV28; j_call: TRBJ1-2; d_call: NA; cdr3_aa: ASRRHRYGYT
cdr3_length: 11; v_call: TRBV10-1; j_call: TRBJ2-7; d_call: NA; cdr3_aa: ASSEDSLGQQY
cdr3_length: 12; v_call: TRBV11-1; j_call: TRBJ2-2; d_call: NA; cdr3_aa: ASSLLGETGELF
cdr3_length: 12; v_call: TRBV2; j_call: TRBJ2-7; d_call: TRBD2; cdr3_aa: ASSGWTSGYEQY
cdr3_length: 13; v_call: TRBV5-8; j_call: TRBJ1-5; d_call: NA; cdr3_aa: ASSLRSMYNQPQH
cdr3_length: 13; v_call: TRBV7-3; j_call: TRBJ2-2; d_call: NA; cdr3_aa: ASSLDRTNTGELF
cdr3_length: 13; v_call: TRBV28; j_call: TRBJ2-3; d_call: NA; cdr3_aa: ASSPPTGSTDTQY